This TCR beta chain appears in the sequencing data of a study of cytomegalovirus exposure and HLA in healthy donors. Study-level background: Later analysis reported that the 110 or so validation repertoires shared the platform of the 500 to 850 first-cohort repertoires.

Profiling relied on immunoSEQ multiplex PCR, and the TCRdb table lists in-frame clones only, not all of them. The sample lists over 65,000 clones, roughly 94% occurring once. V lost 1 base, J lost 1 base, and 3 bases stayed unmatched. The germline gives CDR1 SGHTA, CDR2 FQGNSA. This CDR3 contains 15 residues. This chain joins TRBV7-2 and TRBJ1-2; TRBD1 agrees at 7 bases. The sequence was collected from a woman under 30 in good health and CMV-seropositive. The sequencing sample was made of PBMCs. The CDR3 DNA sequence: TGTGCCAGCAGCTTAGGACAGGGCCTTAACTATGGCTACACCTTC. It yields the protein CASSLGQGLNYGYTF.